This T cell receptor (beta chain) was documented in a study of regulatory T cells in long-lasting Graves disease. Study-wide context: By definition, persistent Graves' disease involved antithyroid drugs for over 5 years alongside positive TSH receptor antibodies.

CDR3 size: 17 residues. V gave up 3 bases and J gave up 8 bases; unmatched junction bases: 13. The time point here: persistent/refractory GD, antithyroid drugs over 5 years with positive TRAb. Preparation of the TCR library used RNA extracted from PBMCs. CDR3-region Arm-PCR and iRepertoire HTBI primers produced the TCR beta libraries. TCRdb independently ran MiXCR on the multiplex PCR reads; one entry per CDR3 protein. The sample has about 300,000 distinct CDR3 sequences, 22% seen once. Study-level findings and limits: Small numbers of samples may have cut accuracy. With persistent disease, TRBV28, TRBJ1-2 and TRBJ2-5 were the favored segments. The number of shared public clonotypes was higher in persistent patients (approximately 2,500) than new patients (966).

This clonotype was seen more than once but under ten times. Its matching antigen is unknown. The V gene is TRBV12-3 or TRBV12-4, the J gene TRBJ2-1, with TRBD2 matching over 10 bases. This specimen consisted of peripheral blood mononuclear cells (PBMCs), obtained when the disease was refractory, from a patient treated with antithyroid drugs. The TCR was taken from a female donor with Graves disease. The CDR3 DNA is TGTGCCAGCAGTTTTTGGGCTAGCGGGAGAGCTAGCCATGAGCAGTTCTTC. It yields the protein CASSFWASGRASHEQFF.